This is a list of T cell receptor beta chains from one sample in a study of CD8 T cells in Susac syndrome. TCRdb processed the immunoSEQ multiplex PCR reads anew with MiXCR; each CDR3 protein has one entry. The sample has roughly 110,000 distinct CDR3 sequences; approximately 93% are singletons. Sequences were obtained from CD8+ T cells from PBMCs. The receptors derive from a human donor with Susac syndrome. Both conserved end residues are part of each CDR3. A D gene is named only where the DNA matches it firmly. For some rows the clone size is stated as once, few or many, or as a class when expanded; others skip it.

DNA: TGCAGCGTCGCTCGACAGGGTCGCTACAATGAGCAGTTCTTC; CDR3: CSVARQGRYNEQFF; length: 14; size: NA; D: TRBD1; J: TRBJ2-1; V: TRBV29-1
DNA: TGTGCCAGCAGCCAAGAAGGGAGCAGGGGGCTGTTGACAGATACGCAGTATTTT; CDR3: CASSQEGSRGLLTDTQYF; length: 18; size: NA; D: TRBD1; J: TRBJ2-3; V: TRBV3-1
DNA: TGTGCCAGCAGCTTAGATACTGGCCAAGAGACCCAGTACTTC; CDR3: CASSLDTGQETQYF; length: 14; size: NA; D: NA; J: TRBJ2-5; V: TRBV7-9
DNA: TGCAGTGCTCTCAGGGTCCCCGTACTCATTCAGTACTTC; CDR3: CSALRVPVLIQYF; length: 13; size: NA; D: NA; J: TRBJ2-4; V: TRBV20-1
DNA: TGTGCCAGCAGCTTAGGGGACATAAACGAGCAGTACTTC; CDR3: CASSLGDINEQYF; length: 13; size: NA; D: NA; J: TRBJ2-7; V: TRBV7-9
DNA: TGCAGTGCTAGACAGGCGAAGGGTATGAATGAGCAGTTCTTC; CDR3: CSARQAKGMNEQFF; length: 14; size: NA; D: NA; J: TRBJ2-1; V: TRBV20-1
DNA: TGTGCCAGCAGCCTGACTAGGTGGAATGAGCAGTTCTTC; CDR3: CASSLTRWNEQFF; length: 13; size: NA; D: NA; J: TRBJ2-1; V: TRBV14
DNA: TGCAGCGTCCAGGAGAGCTCCTACAATGAGCAGTTCTTC; CDR3: CSVQESSYNEQFF; length: 13; size: NA; D: NA; J: TRBJ2-1; V: TRBV29-1
DNA: TGTGCCAGCAGTCCGCTACTCAATCAGCCCCAGCATTTT; CDR3: CASSPLLNQPQHF; length: 13; size: NA; D: NA; J: TRBJ1-5; V: TRBV27
DNA: TGCGCCAGCAAACGACAGGGGCTACGCAATGAGCAGTTCTTC; CDR3: CASKRQGLRNEQFF; length: 14; size: NA; D: TRBD1; J: TRBJ2-1; V: TRBV5-1
DNA: TGTGCCACCAGTGCCAGGGGCTCCGGGGAGCTGTTTTTT; CDR3: CATSARGSGELFF; length: 13; size: NA; D: NA; J: TRBJ2-2; V: TRBV24-1
DNA: TGTGCCAGCTCACCCGGACAGGACGCGTTCTATTCGCAGTCACCCCTCCACTTT; CDR3: CASSPGQDAFYSQSPLHF; length: 18; size: NA; D: TRBD1; J: TRBJ1-6; V: TRBV18
DNA: TGCAGTGCTAGGGGGGGGTCGGCGGGCTACACCTTC; CDR3: CSARGGSAGYTF; length: 12; size: once; D: NA; J: TRBJ1-2; V: TRBV20-1
DNA: TGCAGCGTTGAATTGCAAGGGACAGGGTCTGAAGCTTTCTTT; CDR3: CSVELQGTGSEAFF; length: 14; size: NA; D: TRBD1; J: TRBJ1-1; V: TRBV29-1
DNA: TGTGCCAGCAGCTACGGAGAAACGGGGGCGCATGAAAAACTGTTTTTT; CDR3: CASSYGETGAHEKLFF; length: 16; size: NA; D: NA; J: TRBJ1-4; V: TRBV7-6
DNA: TGTGCCAGCTTTAGAGGTCTAGGTCAGCCCCAGCATTTT; CDR3: CASFRGLGQPQHF; length: 13; size: NA; D: NA; J: TRBJ1-5; V: TRBV2
DNA: TGTGCCAGCAGCAGGACTAACTCAGGCACAGATACGCAGTATTTT; CDR3: CASSRTNSGTDTQYF; length: 15; size: once; D: NA; J: TRBJ2-3; V: TRBV7-6
DNA: TGTGCCAGCAGCCAAACCGGGGGAAGGTTCTTC; CDR3: CASSQTGGRFF; length: 11; size: NA; D: NA; J: TRBJ2-1; V: TRBV7-9
DNA: TGTGCCAGCAGCCCAACTAGCGGGGGTTATTATGAGCAGTTCTTC; CDR3: CASSPTSGGYYEQFF; length: 15; size: NA; D: TRBD2; J: TRBJ2-1; V: TRBV9
DNA: TGTGCCAGCAGCCTGTCACGGGGCTACAATGAGCAGTTCTTC; CDR3: CASSLSRGYNEQFF; length: 14; size: once; D: NA; J: TRBJ2-1; V: TRBV27
DNA: TGTGCCAGCAGTTACCTCCCAACCTCCTACAATGAGCAGTTCTTC; CDR3: CASSYLPTSYNEQFF; length: 15; size: NA; D: NA; J: TRBJ2-1; V: TRBV6-6
DNA: TGTGCCAGCAGCGGGTTGCGGGCCCACAATGAGCAGTTCTTC; CDR3: CASSGLRAHNEQFF; length: 14; size: NA; D: NA; J: TRBJ2-1; V: TRBV9
DNA: TGCAGCGTTGAAGATGCCCAACACTATGGCTACACCTTC; CDR3: CSVEDAQHYGYTF; length: 13; size: NA; D: NA; J: TRBJ1-2; V: TRBV29-1
DNA: TGTGCCAGCAGCCAGGGGACAGAAGAGACCCAGTACTTC; CDR3: CASSQGTEETQYF; length: 13; size: once; D: TRBD1; J: TRBJ2-5; V: TRBV4-2
DNA: TGTGCCAGCACCCAGGGGACAGGGGCCTACAATGAGCAGTTCTTC; CDR3: CASTQGTGAYNEQFF; length: 15; size: NA; D: TRBD1; J: TRBJ2-1; V: TRBV6-5
DNA: TGTGCCAGCAGCGCTCCCTGGGGGGAAGAGACCCAGTACTTC; CDR3: CASSAPWGEETQYF; length: 14; size: NA; D: NA; J: TRBJ2-5; V: TRBV9
DNA: TGCGCCAGCACCCCAGGGACAGGATTAAACATTCAGTACTTC; CDR3: CASTPGTGLNIQYF; length: 14; size: NA; D: TRBD1; J: TRBJ2-4; V: TRBV5-1
DNA: TGCGCCAGCAGCCAGGGGAGGGGACTAGCGGAGGGCGAGCAGTACTTC; CDR3: CASSQGRGLAEGEQYF; length: 16; size: NA; D: TRBD2; J: TRBJ2-7; V: TRBV4-1
DNA: TGCGCCAGCAGCCTTGGACAAGACAACACTGAAGCTTTCTTT; CDR3: CASSLGQDNTEAFF; length: 14; size: NA; D: NA; J: TRBJ1-1; V: TRBV5-1